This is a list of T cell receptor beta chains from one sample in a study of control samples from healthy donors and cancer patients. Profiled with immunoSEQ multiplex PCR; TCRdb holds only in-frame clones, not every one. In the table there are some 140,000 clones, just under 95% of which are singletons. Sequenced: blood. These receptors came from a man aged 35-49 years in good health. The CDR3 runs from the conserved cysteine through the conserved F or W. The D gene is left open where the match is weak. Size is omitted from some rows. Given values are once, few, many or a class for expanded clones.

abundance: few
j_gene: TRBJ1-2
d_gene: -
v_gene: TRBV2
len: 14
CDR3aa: CASREQGSLGGYTF
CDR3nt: TGTGCCAGCAGAGAACAGGGCTCCTTGGGAGGCTACACCTTC

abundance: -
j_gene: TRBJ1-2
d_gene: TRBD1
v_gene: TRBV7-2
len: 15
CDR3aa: CASSLAREGADGYTF
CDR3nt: TGTGCCAGCAGCTTAGCGAGGGAGGGGGCAGATGGCTACACCTTC

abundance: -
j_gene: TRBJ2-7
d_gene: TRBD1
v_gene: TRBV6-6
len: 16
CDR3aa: CASSYPTGTGSYEQYF
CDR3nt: TGTGCCAGCAGTTACCCTACCGGGACAGGGTCCTACGAGCAGTACTTC

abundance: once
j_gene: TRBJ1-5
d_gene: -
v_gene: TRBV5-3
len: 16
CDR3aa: CARSLGTSYSNQPQHF
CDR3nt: TGTGCCAGAAGCTTAGGCACTTCCTATAGCAATCAGCCCCAGCATTTT

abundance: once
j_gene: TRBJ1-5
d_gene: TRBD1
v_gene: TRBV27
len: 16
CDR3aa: CASSLSLGTAGQPQHF
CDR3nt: TGTGCCAGCAGTTTGTCCTTGGGGACAGCGGGTCAGCCCCAGCATTTT

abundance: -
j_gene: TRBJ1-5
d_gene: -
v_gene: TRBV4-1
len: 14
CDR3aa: CASTSMLGDQPQHF
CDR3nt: TGCGCCAGCACCTCGATGTTGGGGGATCAGCCCCAGCATTTT

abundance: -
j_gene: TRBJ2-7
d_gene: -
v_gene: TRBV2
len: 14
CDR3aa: CASSLPEGQSEQYF
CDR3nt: TGTGCCAGCAGCCTCCCGGAGGGACAGAGCGAGCAGTACTTC

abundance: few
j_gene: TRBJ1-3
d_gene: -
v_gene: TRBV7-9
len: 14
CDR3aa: CASSLLGSGNTIYF
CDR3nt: TGTGCCAGCAGCTTGTTGGGCTCTGGAAACACCATATATTTT

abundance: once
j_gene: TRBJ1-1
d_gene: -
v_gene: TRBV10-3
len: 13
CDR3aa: CAIREEGHTEAFF
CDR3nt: TGTGCCATCAGAGAAGAGGGACACACTGAAGCTTTCTTT

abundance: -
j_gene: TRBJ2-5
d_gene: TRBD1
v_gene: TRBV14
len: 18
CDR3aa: CASSRLIGTGRSRETQYF
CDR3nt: TGTGCCAGCAGCCGTTTAATCGGGACAGGGAGGTCGCGCGAGACCCAGTACTTC

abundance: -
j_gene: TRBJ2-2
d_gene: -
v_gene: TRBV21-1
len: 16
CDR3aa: CASSKGRGRNTGELFF
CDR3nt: TGTGCCAGCAGCAAGGGGAGGGGACGGAACACCGGGGAGCTGTTTTTT

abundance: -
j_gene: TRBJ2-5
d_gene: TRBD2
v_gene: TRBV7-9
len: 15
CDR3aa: CASSPGTSGQETQYF
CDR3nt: TGTGCCAGCAGCCCAGGGACTAGCGGGCAGGAGACCCAGTACTTC

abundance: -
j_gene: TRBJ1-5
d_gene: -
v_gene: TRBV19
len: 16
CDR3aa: CASSIDHGVSNQPQHF
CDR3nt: TGTGCCAGTAGTATAGATCACGGAGTTAGCAATCAGCCCCAGCATTTT

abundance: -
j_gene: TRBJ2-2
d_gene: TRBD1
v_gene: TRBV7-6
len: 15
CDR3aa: CASSLARQGTGELFF
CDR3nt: TGTGCCAGCAGCTTAGCGCGACAGGGGACCGGGGAGCTGTTTTTT

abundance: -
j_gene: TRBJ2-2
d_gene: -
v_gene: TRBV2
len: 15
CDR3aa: CASNLILGGTGELFF
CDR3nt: TGTGCCAGCAATTTAATACTAGGGGGAACCGGGGAGCTGTTTTTT

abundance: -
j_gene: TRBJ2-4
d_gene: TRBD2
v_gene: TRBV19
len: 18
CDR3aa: CASSLRGAGGPIYDIQYF
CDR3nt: TGTGCCAGTAGTCTCCGGGGAGCGGGGGGGCCGATTTATGACATTCAGTACTTC

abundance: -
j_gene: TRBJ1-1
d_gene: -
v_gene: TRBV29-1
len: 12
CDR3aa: CSVGSRRTEAFF
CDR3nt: TGCAGCGTTGGCAGTAGGAGAACTGAAGCTTTCTTT

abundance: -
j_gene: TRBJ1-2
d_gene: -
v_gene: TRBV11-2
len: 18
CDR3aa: CASSLDRVGGEGLWGYTF
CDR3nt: TGTGCCAGCAGCTTAGATCGGGTGGGGGGTGAGGGGCTATGGGGCTACACCTTC

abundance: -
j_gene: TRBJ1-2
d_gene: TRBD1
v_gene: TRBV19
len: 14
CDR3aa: CASSSSRDRNGYTF
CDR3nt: TGTGCCAGTAGTTCATCCCGGGACAGGAACGGCTACACCTTC

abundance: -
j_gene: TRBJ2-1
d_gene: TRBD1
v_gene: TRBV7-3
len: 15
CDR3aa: CASSLTRRGRNEQFF
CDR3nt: TGTGCCAGCAGCTTAACGCGAAGGGGGCGCAATGAGCAGTTCTTC

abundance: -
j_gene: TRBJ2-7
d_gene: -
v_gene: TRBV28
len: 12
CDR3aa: CASSSTGYEQYF
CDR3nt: TGTGCCAGCAGTTCAACAGGCTACGAGCAGTACTTC

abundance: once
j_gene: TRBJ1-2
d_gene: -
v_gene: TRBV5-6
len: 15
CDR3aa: CASSLDAGSPYGYTF
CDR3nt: TGTGCCAGCAGCTTGGACGCGGGGAGCCCTTATGGCTACACCTTC

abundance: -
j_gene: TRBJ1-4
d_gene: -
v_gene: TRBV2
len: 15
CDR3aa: CASSEVASPNEKLFF
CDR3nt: TGTGCCAGCAGTGAAGTGGCCAGTCCTAATGAAAAACTGTTTTTT

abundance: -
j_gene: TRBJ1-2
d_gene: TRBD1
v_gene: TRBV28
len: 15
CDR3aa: CASSIPGQGSYGYTF
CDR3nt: TGTGCCAGCAGTATTCCGGGACAGGGGAGCTATGGCTACACCTTC

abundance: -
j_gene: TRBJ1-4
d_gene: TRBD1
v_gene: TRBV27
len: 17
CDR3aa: CASSPRGQGLTNEKLFF
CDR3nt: TGTGCCAGCAGTCCCCGAGGACAGGGCTTAACTAATGAAAAACTGTTTTTT

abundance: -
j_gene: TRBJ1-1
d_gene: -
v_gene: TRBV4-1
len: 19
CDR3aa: CASSQSALTVKHRYTEAFF
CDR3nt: TGCGCCAGCAGCCAATCGGCTCTCACAGTTAAACACAGATACACTGAAGCTTTCTTT

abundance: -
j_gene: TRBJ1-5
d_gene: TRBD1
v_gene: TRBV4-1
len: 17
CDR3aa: CASSLGPDRERNQPQHF
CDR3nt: TGCGCCAGCAGCCTCGGACCAGACAGGGAACGCAATCAGCCCCAGCATTTT